This T cell receptor beta chain was captured in a study of early stage breast cancer tumors. Trimming cost V 3 bases and J 4 bases; bases outside gene matches: 7. Germline V gene sequence: CDR1 SGHVS, CDR2 FQNEAQ. The length of the CDR3 is 17 residues. The table came from immunoSEQ multiplex PCR; TCRdb's copy has only in-frame clones and leaves some out. Of tens of thousands of clones detected, 50% to 75% appear once; the ten largest clones hold approximately 8%. General study findings and limits: Most shared enriched TCRB sequences were commonly generated ones.

Tumor samples used roughly 18-50 mg of diced tissue. As for this clone: The antigen remains undetermined.

V gene TRBV7-8 combines with J gene TRBJ2-2, with 11 nucleotides matching TRBD2. The material sequenced was breast tumor tissue. This clonotype was sampled from a person aged 45 to 59 with breast cancer. The CDR3 DNA is TGTGCCAGCAGCTTGTTACTAGCGGGAGTCCCCACCGGGGAGCTGTTTTTT. Protein sequence: CASSLLLAGVPTGELFF.